Described below is a single T cell receptor (beta chain) sequence and its context. 60 Vbeta and 13 Jbeta primers were used in PCR. Assay: immunoSEQ multiplex PCR; the TCRdb copy retains only in-frame clones and omits some. The sample consists of about 140,000 clones, 75% to 80% of them appearing once. The data stem from a study of cytomegalovirus exposure and HLA in healthy donors. CDR3 length: 14 amino acids. V shed 10 bases and J shed 3 bases, with 14 bases lying between them. Germline CDR1 SGHRS, CDR2 YFSETQ. The V call is TRBV5-1, the J call TRBJ1-6; D gene uncertain. The material sequenced was PBMCs. The TCR sequence derives from a woman aged 50 to 65 in good health and CMV-seronegative. DNA for the CDR3: TGCGCCCCAAGGTACCCTAGCTATAATTCACCCCTCCACTTT. Its translation is CAPRYPSYNSPLHF.